Detailed here is one TCR beta chain. The V gene's germline CDR1 is MNHNY and CDR2 SVGAGI (reference sequence). Trimming removed 8 bases at V and 3 bases at J, with 17 bases between. The CDR3 is 14 amino acids. The method was immunoSEQ multiplex PCR; TCRdb's version includes in-frame clones alone and lacks a portion of them. The sample shows 45,000 to 55,000 clones, 85% to 95% of them seen only once. This sample was included in a study of T cell changes during pregnancy in multiple sclerosis. This receptor was taken from a female donor in good health, enrolled as a control in a pregnancy study. Material: CD4+ T cells from peripheral blood mononuclear cells, obtained in the second trimester of pregnancy. The chain employs TRBV6-6 and TRBJ2-7; D possibly corresponds to TRBD2 (6 bases). The CDR3 sequence is CASSPRRELYEQYF. The CDR3 coding sequence is TGTGCCAGCTCCCCCCGACGGGAGCTCTACGAGCAGTACTTC.